Sequencing of this TCR beta chain was carried out in a study of shared clonotypes between healthy human individuals. Study results and caveats: Depth of sequencing was expected to influence donor clonotype sharing. Estimated richness values were generally larger in naive subsets than in memory subsets. The sampled material consisted only of blood, and tissue repertoires are likely to differ.

Using around 180 ng DNA, 30,000 to 35,000 T cell genomes, the sorted-subset replicate PCRs were run. The protocol was immunoSEQ multiplex PCR, while the TCRdb copy is restricted to in-frame clones and leaves out a portion. The sample includes around 990,000 clones, 77% of them seen just once. A word on this clone: The antigen is unknown.

The germline V and J ends were trimmed by 1 base and 5 bases, with 17 bases remaining between them. Germline values: CDR1 LNHDA, CDR2 SQIVND (reference sequence). CDR3 length: 16 residues. The genes are TRBV19 and TRBJ1-1, with D maybe TRBD1 (6 bases). The sequence was obtained from a man aged 18 to 35 in good health. Some clones in this sample may be carry-over from other donors' samples. The sequenced material came from memory CD4+ T cells from PBMCs. As to subset: CD45RA-negative fraction. The DNA of the CDR3 is TGTGCCAGTAGTATAGCTACCCCCATACAGGGTACTGAAGCTTTCTTT. As protein: CASSIATPIQGTEAFF.